The rows below give T cell receptor beta chains drawn from one sample of a study of blood T cell repertoires in COVID-19. Profiling relied on immunoSEQ multiplex PCR, and the TCRdb table lists in-frame clones only, not all of them. This table holds more than 150,000 clones, over 60% found once. Material: peripheral blood. These receptor sequences come from a woman in her 70s with acute or convalescent COVID-19. CDR3s include the opening cysteine and the closing phenylalanine or tryptophan. D genes are given only for firm matches. Some rows mark clone size as missing; the rest say once, few, many or name a class of expanded clone.

cdr3_length	j_call	clone_size	d_call	v_call	cdr3_aa	cdr3_nt
18	TRBJ2-2	NA	TRBD2	TRBV11-2	CASSLFSGLARNTGELFF	TGTGCCAGCAGCTTGTTCAGTGGACTAGCGCGGAACACCGGGGAGCTGTTTTTT
13	TRBJ2-1	once	NA	TRBV7-2	CASSWKHASEQFF	TGTGCCAGCAGCTGGAAGCACGCTAGTGAGCAGTTCTTC
20	TRBJ1-4	NA	TRBD1	TRBV2	CASSGRSATGVIATNEKLFF	TGTGCCAGCAGTGGGCGGAGTGCGACAGGGGTAATTGCAACTAATGAAAAACTGTTTTTT
14	TRBJ1-1	NA	TRBD1	TRBV19	CASSRGQGLTEAFF	TGTGCCAGTAGTAGAGGACAGGGGCTAACTGAAGCTTTCTTT
16	TRBJ2-1	NA	TRBD2	TRBV5-6	CASSLLTSGVNNEQFF	TGTGCCAGCAGCCTACTGACTAGCGGGGTAAACAATGAGCAGTTCTTC
17	TRBJ1-3	NA	NA	TRBV19	CASIRGGTLSSGNTIYF	TGTGCCAGTATCCGAGGGGGTACGTTAAGCTCTGGAAACACCATATATTTT
13	TRBJ2-1	NA	TRBD2	TRBV29-1	CSVVTSGRYEQFF	TGCAGCGTCGTGACTAGCGGGAGGTATGAGCAGTTCTTC
15	TRBJ2-3	NA	TRBD2	TRBV7-3	CASSPAGGYTDTQYF	TGTGCCAGCAGTCCTGCGGGAGGGTATACAGATACGCAGTATTTT
14	TRBJ1-1	NA	NA	TRBV9	CASSAEKRNTEAFF	TGTGCCAGCAGCGCGGAGAAGAGGAACACTGAAGCTTTCTTT
15	TRBJ2-2	NA	NA	TRBV5-1	CASSLAGAEAGELFF	TGCGCCAGCAGCTTGGCCGGTGCTGAAGCCGGGGAGCTGTTTTTT
15	TRBJ2-1	NA	TRBD2	TRBV7-2	CASSVTSGDYNEQFF	TGTGCCAGCAGTGTCACTAGCGGGGACTACAATGAGCAGTTCTTC
17	TRBJ2-3	NA	NA	TRBV5-1	CASSSDSTGVVTDTQYF	TGCGCCAGCAGCTCTGACTCAACAGGTGTAGTCACAGATACGCAGTATTTT
16	TRBJ2-7	NA	NA	TRBV5-5	CASSLGPGASSYEQYF	TGTGCCAGCAGCTTGGGTCCTGGGGCGAGCTCCTACGAGCAGTACTTC
12	TRBJ2-7	NA	TRBD1	TRBV3-1/TRBV3-2	CASSQDRNMQYF	TGTGCCAGCAGCCAGGACAGGAATATGCAGTACTTC
14	TRBJ2-1	many	NA	TRBV3-1/TRBV3-2	CASSFGSNYNEQFF	TGTGCCAGCAGCTTCGGTAGCAACTACAATGAGCAGTTCTTC
16	TRBJ1-3	few	NA	TRBV27	CASSLSGQIPGNTIYF	TGTGCCAGCAGTTTATCGGGGCAGATTCCTGGAAACACCATATATTTT
14	TRBJ2-2	NA	TRBD1	TRBV5-4	CASSLDRGDGELFF	TGTGCCAGCAGCCTGGACAGGGGGGACGGGGAGCTGTTTTTT
14	TRBJ1-4	NA	TRBD1	TRBV14	CASSARGASGELFF	TGTGCCAGCAGCGCCAGGGGGGCGTCGGGGGAACTGTTTTTT
14	TRBJ1-2	NA	TRBD1	TRBV24-1	CATSEDREYYGYTF	TGTGCCACCAGTGAAGACAGGGAGTATTATGGCTACACCTTC
15	TRBJ1-1	NA	TRBD1	TRBV2	CASSSDRGRDTEAFF	TGTGCCAGCAGTTCCGACAGGGGGCGGGACACTGAAGCTTTCTTT
12	TRBJ2-7	NA	NA	TRBV19	CASRDNSYEQYF	TGTGCCAGTAGGGACAACTCCTACGAGCAGTACTTC
16	TRBJ1-6	NA	TRBD1	TRBV5-1	CASSLVGQGHNSPLHF	TGCGCCAGCAGCTTGGTTGGACAGGGCCATAATTCACCCCTCCACTTT
16	TRBJ1-3	NA	NA	TRBV19	CASSTGGDFPGNTIYF	TGTGCCAGTAGTACCGGGGGGGATTTCCCCGGAAACACCATATATTTT
13	TRBJ1-1	NA	NA	TRBV12-3/TRBV12-4	CASSLVRSSEAFF	TGTGCCAGCAGTTTAGTCCGGAGTTCGGAAGCTTTCTTT
13	TRBJ1-4	NA	TRBD1	TRBV19	CASTGQGGEKLFF	TGTGCCAGTACAGGGCAGGGGGGTGAAAAACTGTTTTTT
13	TRBJ2-4	NA	TRBD1	TRBV29-1	CSVGPGGGDIQYF	TGCAGCGTTGGGCCAGGGGGTGGGGACATTCAGTACTTC
15	TRBJ1-5	NA	TRBD1	TRBV12-5	CASVPDRGGNQPQHF	TGTGCTAGTGTTCCTGACAGGGGAGGCAATCAGCCCCAGCATTTT
17	TRBJ2-1	NA	TRBD2	TRBV27	CASSKRTSGSLGDEQFF	TGTGCCAGCAGTAAACGGACTAGCGGGAGCCTCGGGGATGAGCAGTTCTTC
15	TRBJ2-2	NA	TRBD2	TRBV20-1	CSASNHQRGPRELFF	TGCAGTGCTAGTAACCACCAGCGGGGCCCGCGGGAGCTGTTTTTT
16	TRBJ2-3	NA	TRBD2	TRBV7-3	CASSLSGGSRTDTQYF	TGTGCCAGCAGCTTATCGGGCGGGAGCCGCACAGATACGCAGTATTTT
14	TRBJ2-1	NA	TRBD2	TRBV5-1	CASSLVAGVNEQFF	TGCGCCAGCAGCTTGGTAGCGGGGGTAAATGAGCAGTTCTTC
14	TRBJ1-6	once	NA	TRBV9	CASSVAREVTPLHF	TGTGCCAGCAGCGTGGCCAGGGAGGTGACACCCCTCCACTTT
16	TRBJ2-1	NA	TRBD2	TRBV25-1	CASSFRTSGSGNEQFF	TGTGCCAGCAGTTTCCGGACTAGCGGGAGTGGGAATGAGCAGTTCTTC
16	TRBJ2-7	NA	TRBD2	TRBV6-5	CASSYSPREAPYEQYF	TGTGCCAGCAGTTACAGTCCACGGGAGGCTCCCTACGAGCAGTACTTC
15	TRBJ2-1	once	NA	TRBV9	CASESGGSSYNEQFF	TGTGCCAGCGAGTCAGGGGGGAGCTCCTACAATGAGCAGTTCTTC
15	TRBJ1-1	NA	NA	TRBV5-1	CASSRDLGHFTEAFF	TGCGCCAGCAGCCGAGACCTGGGACATTTCACTGAAGCTTTCTTT
15	TRBJ2-2	NA	TRBD2	TRBV2	CASRGLASNTGELFF	TGTGCCAGCAGGGGACTAGCGTCAAACACCGGGGAGCTGTTTTTT
13	TRBJ2-1	NA	TRBD1	TRBV29-1	CSLRTGGYNEQFF	TGCAGCCTCCGGACAGGGGGATACAATGAGCAGTTCTTC
14	TRBJ1-6	NA	NA	TRBV19	CASSTQGNNSPLHF	TGTGCCAGTAGTACCCAGGGGAATAATTCACCCCTCCACTTT
15	TRBJ2-2	NA	NA	TRBV20-1	CSASSPGLGTGELFF	TGCAGTGCTAGTTCCCCGGGATTGGGCACCGGGGAGCTGTTTTTT
15	TRBJ2-5	few	NA	TRBV7-6	CASSLAITGQETQYF	TGTGCCAGCAGCTTAGCCATAACAGGTCAAGAGACCCAGTACTTC
15	TRBJ2-1	NA	NA	TRBV19	CASSLRGIAYNEQFF	TGTGCCAGTAGTCTAAGAGGGATAGCCTACAATGAGCAGTTCTTC